The T cell receptor (beta chain) described here comes from a study of CD8+CD57+ T cells in acquired aplastic anemia. Study details: Roughly 3 ug was the average amount of DNA from sorted CD4+ and CD8+ cells.

Points from the study as a whole: With respect to CD8+ Simpson's diversity, patients and controls did not differ significantly.

Concerning this clonotype itself: What it binds is not known.

This CDR3 contains 13 residues. CDR1 and CDR2 (germline): SQVTM, ANQGSEA. Profiling that covered TCR beta VDJ and CDR3 relied on genomic DNA as its template. TCRdb itself ran the reads through MiXCR, one entry per CDR3 protein. In the table there are hundreds of thousands of distinct CDR3 sequences, more than 25% of which are singletons. Patients sequenced had flow cytometry evidence of CD8+CD57+ cell expansion. Sequencing was done on a sample of sorted CD4+, CD8+, or CD8+CD57+ T cells (not recorded which) from PBMCs. J is TRBJ2-5 and V is TRBV29-1; no clear D. Matching the DNA end better, TRBJ2-7 makes the J call doubtful. The source is a human donor with aplastic anemia. Here the CDR3 reads CSSLGGLAYEQYF. The CDR3 DNA reads as TGCAGCAGCTTAGGTGGTCTCGCCTACGAGCAGTACTTC.